This TCR beta chain was identified during a study of precursors of human CD4 cytotoxic T cells (dated by TCRdb to the late 2010s). Looking at the study overall: In total, CD4+ memory subsets from roughly 15 donors went into the bulk TCR-seq analysis. TCR-seq analysis of 12 to 15 donors yielded TCRalpha and TCRbeta chain sequences (table S7). What the study reported, not specific to this receptor: The authors noted that a human observational design cannot definitively establish the direction of differentiation between precursor and effector cells. Some bulk TCR-seq comparisons included only about 95% of the 14 donors, suggesting not every subset was available for every donor. Expanded effector clonotypes accounted for a larger share of IL-7Rhigh TEMRA clonotypes than of TEM or TCM clonotypes. More restricted TCR repertoires, with lower diversity and more expanded clonotypes, were shown by IL-7Rhigh and IL-7R- TEMRA subsets than by TCM and TEM subsets.

The instrument was an Illumina MiSeq. Per the original workflow: Repertoire diversity was measured with the Shannon-Wiener index computed in VDJtools. A TCRbeta clonotype counted as expanded if its clonotype frequency was 3 or higher. Using fastp at Q25 and MiXCR, TCRdb reprocessed the public reads and kept productive beta chains. For every CDR3 protein sequence, its rows merge into one entry that carries the most common genes and DNA. TCRdb, rather than the study authors, made the V and J calls. The sample table contains 750 or so distinct CDR3 sequences; only one count was recorded for about 13% of them. The biggest ten clones account for under 8.5% of the sample. Bulk UMI-based TCR sequencing was performed on four sorted CD4+ memory subsets (TCM, TEM, IL-7Rhigh TEMRA, IL-7R- TEMRA) to test a precursor-effector relationship among CD4 cytotoxic T cells. The cells came from peripheral blood mononuclear cells that had been isolated from human blood.

V loses 0 bases of germline sequence and J loses 1 base, and the interval between the two ends is 12 bases. CDR1 and CDR2, per the germline V gene, are LGHNA and YNFKEQ. There are 16 amino acids in the CDR3, from cysteine to phenylalanine inclusive. The sequence is cut down to CDR3 DNA, 48 bases in frame from base 1. As for this clonotype: Its antigen has not been determined. Base qualities are not at hand, and no much larger clone is one base apart.

Sequencing was carried out using memory CD4+ T cells from blood (PBMCs). The sequence derives from a human donor in good health. The chain employs TRBV4-2 and TRBJ1-2; the D gene assignment is ambiguous. The nucleotide sequence is TGTGCCAGCAGCCAAGAAAGTGGGTCAGTTAACTATGGCTACACCTTC. Its protein product is CASSQESGSVNYGYTF.